These T cell receptor beta chains were read from a single sample in a study of shared clonotypes between healthy human individuals. Clones were read by immunoSEQ multiplex PCR, and TCRdb kept only the in-frame ones, dropping some. The sample carries some 200,000 clones, approximately 92% recorded once. Sequencing was done on a sample of naive CD4+ T cells sorted from blood. The source is a woman aged 25-40 years in good health. Both conserved end residues are part of each CDR3. Fields, in order: J gene, V gene, clone size, D gene, CDR3 protein. D genes are given only for firm matches. Expanded clones get a size class; other rows say once, few or many, or leave the size out.

J: -
V: TRBV27
size: -
D: TRBD1
CDR3: CASARQGLSSYEQYF

J: TRBJ1-2
V: TRBV5-8
size: -
D: -
CDR3: CASSFSYTF

J: TRBJ1-4
V: TRBV5-1
size: -
D: TRBD1
CDR3: CASSTGQRATNEKLFF

J: TRBJ1-5
V: TRBV6-1
size: -
D: TRBD1
CDR3: CASRWGQVGHQPQHF

J: TRBJ2-7
V: TRBV4-1
size: -
D: -
CDR3: CASSQDLRKGPTYEQYF

J: TRBJ2-7
V: TRBV30
size: few
D: -
CDR3: CAWSPQVREQYF

J: TRBJ2-7
V: TRBV19
size: -
D: -
CDR3: CASSDGGSPGEQYF

J: TRBJ1-5
V: TRBV4-1
size: once
D: -
CDR3: CASSQEQGNQPQHF

J: TRBJ2-1
V: TRBV7-2
size: -
D: -
CDR3: CASSLPGEQFF

J: TRBJ2-7
V: TRBV19
size: -
D: -
CDR3: CASSLTPRAATRGEQYF

J: TRBJ2-3
V: TRBV4-2
size: -
D: -
CDR3: CASSQEGRTDTQYF

J: TRBJ2-6
V: TRBV9
size: -
D: -
CDR3: CASSGRVPGANVLTF

J: TRBJ2-7
V: TRBV2
size: few
D: TRBD2
CDR3: CASRGLAGSEQYF

J: TRBJ1-2
V: TRBV30
size: -
D: -
CDR3: CAWGSVRRLGVGYTF

J: TRBJ2-1
V: TRBV5-1
size: -
D: -
CDR3: CASSIVSGAGYEQFF